The source of this TCR beta chain is a study of cytomegalovirus exposure and HLA in healthy donors. As to this clone: Antigen unknown.

Regarding the study as a whole: In a later analysis, several top co-occurrence clusters appeared linked to parvovirus B19, influenza, CMV and Epstein-Barr virus. For most TCR beta V segments, an earlier analysis put the productive rate at about 87% or about 30% of the time.

Researchers ran the PCR with 60 Vbeta and 13 Jbeta primers. Repertoires were generated with immunoSEQ multiplex PCR, while TCRdb's copy carries only in-frame clones and drops some. The sample yields 140,000 to 150,000 clones, more than 8% seen once. The CDR3 is made up of 15 amino acids. In germline, CDR1 is GTSNPN, CDR2 SVGIG (reference sequence). V lost 8 bases to trimming and J lost 0 bases, with 18 bases between them. The sequencing sample was made of PBMCs. The sequence came from a man aged 50-59 years in good health and CMV-seronegative. The genes are TRBV30 and TRBJ2-3, with a tentative D call TRBD2 (7 bases). The CDR3: CAGGRGSGSTDTQYF. CDR3 nucleotides: TGTGCCGGGGGGCGGGGGAGCGGAAGCACAGATACGCAGTATTTT.